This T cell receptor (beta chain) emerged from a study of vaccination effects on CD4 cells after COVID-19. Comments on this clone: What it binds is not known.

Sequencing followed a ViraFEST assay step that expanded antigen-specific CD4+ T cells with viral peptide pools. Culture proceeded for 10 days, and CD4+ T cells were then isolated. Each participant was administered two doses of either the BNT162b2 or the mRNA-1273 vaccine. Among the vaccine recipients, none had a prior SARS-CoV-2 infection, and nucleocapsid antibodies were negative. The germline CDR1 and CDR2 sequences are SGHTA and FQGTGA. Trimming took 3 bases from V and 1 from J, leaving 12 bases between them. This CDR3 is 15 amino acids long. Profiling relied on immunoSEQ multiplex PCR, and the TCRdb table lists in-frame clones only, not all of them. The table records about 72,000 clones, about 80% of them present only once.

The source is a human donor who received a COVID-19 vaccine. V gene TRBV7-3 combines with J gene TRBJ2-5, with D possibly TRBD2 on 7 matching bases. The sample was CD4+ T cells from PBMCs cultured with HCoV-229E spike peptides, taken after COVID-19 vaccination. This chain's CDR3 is CASSFAGAPQETQYF. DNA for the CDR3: TGTGCCAGCAGCTTCGCGGGGGCCCCCCAAGAGACCCAGTACTTC.